This T cell receptor beta chain was observed in a study of cytomegalovirus exposure and HLA in healthy donors. Whole-study findings and limits: An analysis done earlier found most TCR beta V segments productive about 87% or about 30% of the time.

Each donor was healthy, and each was a bone marrow donor. As concerns this clone: The antigen is unknown.

It was with 60 Vbeta and 13 Jbeta primers that the PCR ran. The data were produced by immunoSEQ multiplex PCR, yet TCRdb's version contains in-frame clones alone and is incomplete. This table holds approximately 160,000 clones, approximately 84% found once. The CDR3 covers 15 residues. Trimming took off 1 base at V and 5 bases at J, with 14 bases between the two ends. The germline CDR1 and CDR2 sequences are SGHTA and FQGTGA. The TCR was taken from a man between 18 and 35 years old in good health and CMV-seronegative. This rearrangement joins TRBV7-3 to TRBJ2-5; D is possibly TRBD1 (5 bases). The specimen sequenced was PBMCs. The DNA of the CDR3 is TGTGCCAGCAGCTTAAGTGGGCTAAAGGGGGAGACCCAGTACTTC. It specifies CASSLSGLKGETQYF. The full variable domain, completed using reference TRBV7-3 and TRBJ2-5, is GAGVSQTPSNKVTEKGKYVELRCDPISGHTALYWYRQSLGQGPEFLIYFQGTGAADDSGLPNDRFFAVRPEGSVSTLKIQRTERGDSAVYLCASSLSGLKGETQYFGPGTRLLVL.